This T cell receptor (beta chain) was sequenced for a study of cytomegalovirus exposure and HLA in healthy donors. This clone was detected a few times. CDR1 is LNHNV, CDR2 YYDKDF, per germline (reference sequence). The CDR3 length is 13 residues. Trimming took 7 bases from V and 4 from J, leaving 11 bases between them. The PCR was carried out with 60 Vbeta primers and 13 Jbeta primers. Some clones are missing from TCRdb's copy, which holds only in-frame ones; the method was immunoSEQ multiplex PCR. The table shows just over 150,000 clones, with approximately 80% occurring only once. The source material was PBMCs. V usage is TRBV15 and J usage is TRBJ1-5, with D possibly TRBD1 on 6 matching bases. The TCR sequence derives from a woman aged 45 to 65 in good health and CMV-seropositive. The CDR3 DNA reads TGTGCCACCACGGGGGGCCCGAATCAGCCCCAGCATTTT. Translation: CATTGGPNQPQHF. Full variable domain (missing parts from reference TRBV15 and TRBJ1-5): DAMVIQNPRYQVTQFGKPVTLSCSQTLNHNVMYWYQQKSSQAPKLLFHYYDKDFNNEADTPDNFQSRRPNTSFCFLDIRSPGLGDTAMYLCATTGGPNQPQHFGDGTRLSIL.